The entry below gives a single TCR beta chain sequence along with its context. Antigen specificity is unknown. The data originate from a study of T-cell memory formation after mild COVID-19. General study points: Clones contracting day 15 to 85 were balanced CD4/CD8; later expanders leaned CD4+. There were some responding clones in pre-infection memory, which suggested that cross-reactive memory had joined. Contracting clones localized mainly to CM and EM when CD4+ and mainly to EMRA when CD8+.

The authors produced TCR alpha and TCR beta cDNA libraries with sample barcodes and UMIs by 5'RACE using constant-segment primers. MiXCR, applied by TCRdb to the 5' RACE reads, yields one record per CDR3 protein. The profile shows about 280,000 distinct CDR3 sequences, approximately 8% of them singletons. Germline values: CDR1 MNHNS, CDR2 SASEGT. The CDR3 contains 17 residues. Trimming shortened V by 4 bases and J by 2 bases, and 18 bases separated the two germline ends. The TCR sequence derives from a man younger than 35 who had mild COVID-19 (a few samples of this study predate the infection). Cell type and time point are not known. This chain connects TRBV6-1 to TRBJ1-5; tentatively, D is TRBD1 (6 bases). The sequencing sample was made of PBMCs or a T cell subset sorted from them (not recorded which). The CDR3 nucleotides read TGTGCCAGCAGTGTCCCTTGGGGGCGAGGGGGCAATCAGCCCCAGCATTTT. Protein: CASSVPWGRGGNQPQHF.